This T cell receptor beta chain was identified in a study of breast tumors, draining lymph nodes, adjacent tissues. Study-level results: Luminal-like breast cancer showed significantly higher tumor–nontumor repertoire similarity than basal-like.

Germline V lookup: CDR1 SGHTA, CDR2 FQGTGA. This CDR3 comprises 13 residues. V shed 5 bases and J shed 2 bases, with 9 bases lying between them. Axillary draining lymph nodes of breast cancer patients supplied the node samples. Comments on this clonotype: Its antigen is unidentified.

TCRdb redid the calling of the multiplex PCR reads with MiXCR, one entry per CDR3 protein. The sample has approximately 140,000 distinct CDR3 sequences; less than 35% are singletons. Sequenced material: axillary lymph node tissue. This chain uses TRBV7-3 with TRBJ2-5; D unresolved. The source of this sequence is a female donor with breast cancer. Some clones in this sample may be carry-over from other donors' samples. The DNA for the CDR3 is TGTGCCAGCAGCCGGGTCCGACAAGAGACCCAGTACTTC. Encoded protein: CASSRVRQETQYF.